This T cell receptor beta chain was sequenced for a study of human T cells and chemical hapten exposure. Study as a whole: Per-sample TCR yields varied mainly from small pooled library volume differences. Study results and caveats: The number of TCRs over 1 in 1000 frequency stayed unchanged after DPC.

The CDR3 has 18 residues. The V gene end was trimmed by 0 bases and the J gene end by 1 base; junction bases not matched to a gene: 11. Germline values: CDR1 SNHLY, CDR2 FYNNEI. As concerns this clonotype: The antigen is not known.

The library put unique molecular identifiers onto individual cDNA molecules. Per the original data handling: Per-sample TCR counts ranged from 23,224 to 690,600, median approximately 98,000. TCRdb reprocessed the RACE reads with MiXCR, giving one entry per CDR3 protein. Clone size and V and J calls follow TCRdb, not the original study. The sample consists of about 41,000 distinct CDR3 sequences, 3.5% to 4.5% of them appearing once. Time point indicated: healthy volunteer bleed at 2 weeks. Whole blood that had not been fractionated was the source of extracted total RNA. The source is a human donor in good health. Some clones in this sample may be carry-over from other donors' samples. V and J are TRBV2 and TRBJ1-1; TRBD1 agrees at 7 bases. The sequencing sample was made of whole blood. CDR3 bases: TGTGCCAGCAGTGAAGCACCCCAGGGGGTGCGGGCGAACACTGAAGCTTTCTTT. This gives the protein CASSEAPQGVRANTEAFF.